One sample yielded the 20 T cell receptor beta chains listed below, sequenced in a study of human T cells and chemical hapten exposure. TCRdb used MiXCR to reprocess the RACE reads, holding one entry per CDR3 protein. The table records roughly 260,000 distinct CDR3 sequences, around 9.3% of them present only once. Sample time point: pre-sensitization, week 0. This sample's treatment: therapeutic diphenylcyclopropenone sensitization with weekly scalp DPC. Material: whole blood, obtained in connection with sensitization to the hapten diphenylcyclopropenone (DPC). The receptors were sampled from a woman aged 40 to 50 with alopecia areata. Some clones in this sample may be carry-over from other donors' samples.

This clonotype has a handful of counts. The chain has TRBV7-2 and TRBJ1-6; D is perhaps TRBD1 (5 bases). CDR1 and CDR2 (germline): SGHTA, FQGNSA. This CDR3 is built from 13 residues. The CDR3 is CACAAGNNSPLHF. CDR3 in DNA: TGTGCTTGCGCGGCAGGGAATAATTCACCCCTCCACTTT.

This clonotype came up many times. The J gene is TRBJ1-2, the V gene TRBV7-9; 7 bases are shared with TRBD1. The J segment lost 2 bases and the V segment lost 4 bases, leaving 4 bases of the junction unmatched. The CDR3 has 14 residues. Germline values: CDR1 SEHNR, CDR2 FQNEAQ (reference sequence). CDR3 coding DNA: TGTGCCAGCAGCTCCCAACAGGGGAACTATGGCTACACCTTC. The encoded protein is CASSSQQGNYGYTF.

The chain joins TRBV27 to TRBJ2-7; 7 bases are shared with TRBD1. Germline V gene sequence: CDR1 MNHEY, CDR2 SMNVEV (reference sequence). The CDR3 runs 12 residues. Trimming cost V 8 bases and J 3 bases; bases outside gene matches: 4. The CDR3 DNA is TGTGCCAGCCACGGACAGGACTACGAGCAGTACTTC. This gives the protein CASHGQDYEQYF.

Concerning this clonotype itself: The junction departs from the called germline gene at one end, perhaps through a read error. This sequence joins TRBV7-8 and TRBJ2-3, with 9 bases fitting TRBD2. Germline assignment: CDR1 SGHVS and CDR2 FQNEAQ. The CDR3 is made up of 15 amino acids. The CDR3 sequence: CVSSLASSGTDTQYF. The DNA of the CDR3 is TGTGTCAGCAGCTTAGCGTCTAGCGGGACGGATACGCAGTATTTT. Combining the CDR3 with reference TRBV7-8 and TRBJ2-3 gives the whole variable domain GAGVSQSPRYKVAKRGQDVALRCDPISGHVSLFWYQQALGQGPEFLTYFQNEAQLDKSGLPSDRFFAERPEGSVSTLKIQRTQQEDSAVYLCVSSLASSGTDTQYFGPGTRLTVL.

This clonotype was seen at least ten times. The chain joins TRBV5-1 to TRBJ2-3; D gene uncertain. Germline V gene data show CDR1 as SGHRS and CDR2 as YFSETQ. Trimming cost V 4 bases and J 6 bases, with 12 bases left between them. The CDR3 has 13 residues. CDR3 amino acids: CASSATEADTQYF. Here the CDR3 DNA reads TGCGCCAGCAGCGCGACCGAAGCGGATACGCAGTATTTT.

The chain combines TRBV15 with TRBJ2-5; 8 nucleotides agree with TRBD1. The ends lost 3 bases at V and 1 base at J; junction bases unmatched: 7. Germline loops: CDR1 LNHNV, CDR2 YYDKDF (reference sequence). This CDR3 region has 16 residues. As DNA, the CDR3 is TGTGCCACCAGCAGCCGGGACAGGTTTATCCAAGAGACCCAGTACTTC. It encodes CATSSRDRFIQETQYF.

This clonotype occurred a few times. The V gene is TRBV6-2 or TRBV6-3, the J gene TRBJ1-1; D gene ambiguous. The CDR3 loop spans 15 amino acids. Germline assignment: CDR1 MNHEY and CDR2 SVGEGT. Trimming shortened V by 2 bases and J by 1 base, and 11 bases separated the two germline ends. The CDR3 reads CASSYERGSNTEAFF. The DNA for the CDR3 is TGTGCCAGCAGTTACGAGCGGGGTTCGAACACTGAAGCTTTCTTT.

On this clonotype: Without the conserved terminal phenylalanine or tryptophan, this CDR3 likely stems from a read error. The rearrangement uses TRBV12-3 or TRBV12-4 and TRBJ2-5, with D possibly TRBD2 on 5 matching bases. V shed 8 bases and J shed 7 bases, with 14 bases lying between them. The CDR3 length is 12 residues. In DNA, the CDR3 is TGTGCCAGCGGACTGGGAGTCGTGACCCAGTACATC. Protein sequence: CASGLGVVTQYI.

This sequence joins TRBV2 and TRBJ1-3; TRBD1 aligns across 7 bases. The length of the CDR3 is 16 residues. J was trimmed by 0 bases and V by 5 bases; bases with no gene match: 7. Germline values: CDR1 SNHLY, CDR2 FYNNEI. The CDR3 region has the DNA TGTGCCAGCAGTCCGGACAGGCCCCTCTCTGGAAACACCATATATTTT. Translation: CASSPDRPLSGNTIYF.

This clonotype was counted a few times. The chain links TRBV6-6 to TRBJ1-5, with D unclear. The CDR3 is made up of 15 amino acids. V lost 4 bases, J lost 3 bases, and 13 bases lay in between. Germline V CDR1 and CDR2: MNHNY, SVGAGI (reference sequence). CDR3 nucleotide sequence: TGTGCCAGCAGTTCCAGCATGGGGAACAATCAGCCCCAGCATTTT. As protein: CASSSSMGNNQPQHF.

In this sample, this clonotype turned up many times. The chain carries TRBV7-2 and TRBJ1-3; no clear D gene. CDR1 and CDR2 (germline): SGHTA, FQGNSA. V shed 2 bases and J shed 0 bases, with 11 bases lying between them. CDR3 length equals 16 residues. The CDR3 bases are TGTGCCAGCAGCTTACGAGCACAGACCTCTGGAAACACCATATATTTT. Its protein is CASSLRAQTSGNTIYF.

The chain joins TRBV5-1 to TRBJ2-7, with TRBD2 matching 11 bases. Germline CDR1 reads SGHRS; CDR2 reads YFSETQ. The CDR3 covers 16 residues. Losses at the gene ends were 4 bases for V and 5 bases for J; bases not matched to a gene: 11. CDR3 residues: CASSAGILAGGDEQYF. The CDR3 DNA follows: TGCGCCAGCAGCGCGGGGATTCTAGCGGGAGGTGACGAGCAGTACTTC.

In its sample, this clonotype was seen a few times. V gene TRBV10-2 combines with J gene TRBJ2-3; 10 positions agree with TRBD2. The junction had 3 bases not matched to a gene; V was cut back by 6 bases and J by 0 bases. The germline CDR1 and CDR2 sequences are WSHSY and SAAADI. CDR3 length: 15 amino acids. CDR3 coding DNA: TGCGCCAGCAGAACTAGCGGGGAGAGCACAGATACGCAGTATTTT. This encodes CASRTSGESTDTQYF.

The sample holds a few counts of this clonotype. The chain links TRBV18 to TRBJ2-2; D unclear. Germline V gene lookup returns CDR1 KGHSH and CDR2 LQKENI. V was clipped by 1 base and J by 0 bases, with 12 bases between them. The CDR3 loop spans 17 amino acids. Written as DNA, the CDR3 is TGTGCCAGCTCACCACGGTATATGGATACGAACACCGGGGAGCTGTTTTTT. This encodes CASSPRYMDTNTGELFF.

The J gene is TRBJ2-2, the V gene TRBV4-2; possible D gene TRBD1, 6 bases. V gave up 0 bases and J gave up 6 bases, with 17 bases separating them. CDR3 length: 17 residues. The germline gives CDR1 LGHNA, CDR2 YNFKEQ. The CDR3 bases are TGTGCCAGCAGCCAAGACCGGGGACACACGGGGTCCGGGGAGCTGTTTTTT. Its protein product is CASSQDRGHTGSGELFF.

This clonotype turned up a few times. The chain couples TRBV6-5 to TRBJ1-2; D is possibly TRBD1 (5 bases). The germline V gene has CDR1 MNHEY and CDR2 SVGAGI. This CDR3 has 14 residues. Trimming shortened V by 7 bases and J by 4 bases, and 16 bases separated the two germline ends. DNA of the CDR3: TGTGCCAGCAATCCAATAGGGGCCGCCTATGGCTACACCTTC. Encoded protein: CASNPIGAAYGYTF.

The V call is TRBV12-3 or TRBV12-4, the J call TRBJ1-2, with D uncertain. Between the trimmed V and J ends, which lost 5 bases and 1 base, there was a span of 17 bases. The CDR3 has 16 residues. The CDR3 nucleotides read TGTGCCAGCAGTCCCCAGCGTTTCCAGGTTAACTATGGCTACACCTTC. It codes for CASSPQRFQVNYGYTF.

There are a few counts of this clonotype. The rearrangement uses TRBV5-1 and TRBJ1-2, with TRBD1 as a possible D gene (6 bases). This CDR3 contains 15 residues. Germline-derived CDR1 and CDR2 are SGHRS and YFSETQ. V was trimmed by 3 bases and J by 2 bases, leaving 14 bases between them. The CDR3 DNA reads TGCGCCAGCAGCTCGTACCAAGGGGGAAACTATGGCTACACCTTC. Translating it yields CASSSYQGGNYGYTF.

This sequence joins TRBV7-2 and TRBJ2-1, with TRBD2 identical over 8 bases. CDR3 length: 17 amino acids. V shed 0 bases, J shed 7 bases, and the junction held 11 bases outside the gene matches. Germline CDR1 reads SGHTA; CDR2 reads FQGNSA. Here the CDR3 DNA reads TGTGCCAGCAGCTTAGCCAGCGGGAGTTCCGGATTGAATGAGCAGTTCTTC. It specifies CASSLASGSSGLNEQFF.

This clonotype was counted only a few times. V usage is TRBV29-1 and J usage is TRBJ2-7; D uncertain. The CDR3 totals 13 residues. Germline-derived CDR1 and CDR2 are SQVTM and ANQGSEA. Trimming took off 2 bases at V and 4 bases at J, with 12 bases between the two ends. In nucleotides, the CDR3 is TGCAGCGTTGAAAATGGCCTGAGGTACGAGCAGTACTTC. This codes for CSVENGLRYEQYF.